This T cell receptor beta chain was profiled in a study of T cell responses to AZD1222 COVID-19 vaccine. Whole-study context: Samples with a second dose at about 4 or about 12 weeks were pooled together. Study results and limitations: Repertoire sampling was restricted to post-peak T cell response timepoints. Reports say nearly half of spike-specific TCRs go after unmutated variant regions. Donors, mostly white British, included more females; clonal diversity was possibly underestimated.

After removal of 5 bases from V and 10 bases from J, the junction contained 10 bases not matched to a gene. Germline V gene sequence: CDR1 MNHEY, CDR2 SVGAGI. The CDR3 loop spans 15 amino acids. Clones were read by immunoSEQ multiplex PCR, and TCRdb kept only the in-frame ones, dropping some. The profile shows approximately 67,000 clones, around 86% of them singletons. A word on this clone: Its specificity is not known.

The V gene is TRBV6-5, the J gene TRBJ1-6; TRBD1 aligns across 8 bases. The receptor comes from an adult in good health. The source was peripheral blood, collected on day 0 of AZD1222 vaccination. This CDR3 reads CASSPGQGSGSPLHF. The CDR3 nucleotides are TGTGCCAGCAGTCCAGGACAGGGTAGCGGATCACCCCTCCACTTT.